The subject of this entry is one T cell receptor (beta chain). These data are taken from a study of PD-1 blockade in classical Hodgkin lymphoma. Data came from immunoSEQ multiplex PCR; TCRdb stores just in-frame clones and leaves some out. The profile covers around 16,000 clones, with just over 85% appearing a single time and around 0.8% taken by the ten largest. The time point was: newly diagnosed, previously untreated cHL patient sample. Researchers used magnetic negative selection to pull out pure CD4+ T cells from thawed PBMCs. The sample taken for sequencing was CD4+ T cells from blood. This clonotype was obtained from a human donor with classical Hodgkin lymphoma.

CDR3 coding DNA: TGCAGCGTTGAGGGGAGCGGGAGAAGAGAGACCCAGTACTTC. Its protein is CSVEGSGRRETQYF. The V and J genes are TRBV29-1 and TRBJ2-5; 8 bases agree with TRBD2. Germline lookup yields CDR1 SQVTM and CDR2 ANQGSEA. V shed 3 bases and J 4 bases; nucleotides not matched to a gene: 7. There are 14 residues in the CDR3.